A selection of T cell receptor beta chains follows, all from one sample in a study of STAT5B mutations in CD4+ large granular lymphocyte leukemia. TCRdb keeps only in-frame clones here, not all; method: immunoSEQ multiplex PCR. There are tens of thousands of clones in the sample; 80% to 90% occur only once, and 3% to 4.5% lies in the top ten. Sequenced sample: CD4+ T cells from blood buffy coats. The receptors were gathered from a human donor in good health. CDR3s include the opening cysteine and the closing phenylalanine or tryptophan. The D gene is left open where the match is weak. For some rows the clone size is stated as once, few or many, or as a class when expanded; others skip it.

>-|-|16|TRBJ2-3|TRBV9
TGTGCCAGCAGCGTAGCACCAAGCCCCCCCGCGGATACGCAGTATTTT
CASSVAPSPPADTQYF
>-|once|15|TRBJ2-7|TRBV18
TGTGCCAGCTCACCACGGGCGGGGGCAATTTACGAGCAGTACTTC
CASSPRAGAIYEQYF
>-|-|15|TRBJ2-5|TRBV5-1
TGCGCCAGCAGCTTCGCGGGGCCCACCCTGGGGACCCAGTACTTC
CASSFAGPTLGTQYF
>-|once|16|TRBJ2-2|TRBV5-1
TGCGCCAGCAGCTTGGCTGTGGGGACACTCGCCGGGGAGCTGTTTTTT
CASSLAVGTLAGELFF
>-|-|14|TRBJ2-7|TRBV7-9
TGTGCCAGCAGCTCGACTATGCGGGGTTACGAGCAGTACTTC
CASSSTMRGYEQYF
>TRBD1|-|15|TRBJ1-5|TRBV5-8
TGTGCCAGCAGCTGGGGGACAGGGCAGAATCAGCCCCAGCATTTT
CASSWGTGQNQPQHF
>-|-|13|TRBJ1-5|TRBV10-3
TGTGCCATCAGTTGGCGGGTCGATCAGCCCCAGCATTTT
CAISWRVDQPQHF
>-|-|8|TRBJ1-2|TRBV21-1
TGTGCCAGCTATGGCTACACCTTC
CASYGYTF
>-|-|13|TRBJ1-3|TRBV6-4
TGTGCCAGCAGTGACTGGGGTGGAAACACCATATATTTT
CASSDWGGNTIYF
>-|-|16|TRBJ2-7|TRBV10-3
TGTGCCATCAGTGAGTCCCGGCTGCCTAGCTCCTACGAGCAGTACTTC
CAISESRLPSSYEQYF
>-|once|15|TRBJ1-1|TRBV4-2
TGTGCCAGCAGCCAAGAAGGCCGGGGGTACACTGAAGCTTTCTTT
CASSQEGRGYTEAFF
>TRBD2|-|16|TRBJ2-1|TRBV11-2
TGTGCCAGCAGCTTCCAACGATACAGCGGGGGGAATGAGCAGTTCTTC
CASSFQRYSGGNEQFF
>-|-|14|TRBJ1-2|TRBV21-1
TGTGCCAGCAGCACTACCAGAGGGTACTATGGCTACACCTTC
CASSTTRGYYGYTF
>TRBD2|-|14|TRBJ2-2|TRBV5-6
TGTGCCAGCGGACTAGGCCGAAACACCGGGGAGCTGTTTTTT
CASGLGRNTGELFF
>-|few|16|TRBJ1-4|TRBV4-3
TGCGCCAGCAGCCAAGAGCGAAACACCCGAGGGGAAAAACTGTTTTTT
CASSQERNTRGEKLFF
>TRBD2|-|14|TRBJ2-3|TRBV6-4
TGTGCCAGCAGACCTAGCGGCAGCACAGATACGCAGTATTTT
CASRPSGSTDTQYF
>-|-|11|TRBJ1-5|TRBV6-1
TGTGCCAGCAGTTTAAATCAGCCCCAGCATTTT
CASSLNQPQHF
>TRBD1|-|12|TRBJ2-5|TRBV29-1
TGCAGCGTTGAACTGACAGGGCGAACCCAGTACTTC
CSVELTGRTQYF
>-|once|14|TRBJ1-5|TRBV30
TGTGCCTGGAGTGCCGTTGACAGCATTGGGCCCCAGCATTTT
CAWSAVDSIGPQHF
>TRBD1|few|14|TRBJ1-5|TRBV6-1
TGTGCCAGCAGTGTCGACAGGGATGGCCAGCCCCAGCATTTT
CASSVDRDGQPQHF
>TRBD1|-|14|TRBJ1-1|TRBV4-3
TGCGCCAGCAGCCAAGATCCCGGGACAGGTGAAGCTTTCTTT
CASSQDPGTGEAFF
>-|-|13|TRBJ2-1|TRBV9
TGTGCCAGCAGCGTTTTAAGTTACAATGAGCAGTTCTTC
CASSVLSYNEQFF
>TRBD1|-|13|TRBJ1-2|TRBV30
TGTGCCTGGAGTCTTACAGGGGGCTATGGCTACACCTTC
CAWSLTGGYGYTF
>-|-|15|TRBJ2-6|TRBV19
TGTGCCAGTAGCCTTACAGGGACGGGGGCCAACGTCCTGACTTTC
CASSLTGTGANVLTF
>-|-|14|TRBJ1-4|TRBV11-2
TGTGCCAGCAGCCCCCGTACCCTTAATGAAAAACTGTTTTTT
CASSPRTLNEKLFF
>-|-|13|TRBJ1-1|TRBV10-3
TGTGCCATCAGGCCCGACGGCCCCACTGAAGCTTTCTTT
CAIRPDGPTEAFF
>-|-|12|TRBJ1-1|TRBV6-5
TGTGCCAGCAGTCGTGCCGAGGGGCAAGCTTTCTTT
CASSRAEGQAFF
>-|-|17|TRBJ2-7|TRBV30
TGTGCCTGGAGTGAAGAATCCCGACGGAACAGGGTGAGGGAGCAGTACTTC
CAWSEESRRNRVREQYF
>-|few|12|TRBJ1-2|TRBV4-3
TGCGCCAGCAGCAAGGAGAACTATGGCTACACCTTC
CASSKENYGYTF
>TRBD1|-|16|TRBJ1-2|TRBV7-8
TGTGCCAGCAGCTTAGACCGACAGGGGATTGACTATGGCTACACCTTC
CASSLDRQGIDYGYTF
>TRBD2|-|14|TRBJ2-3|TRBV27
TGTGCCAGCATGTCCCTAGCGGGGGCAGATACGCAGTATTTT
CASMSLAGADTQYF
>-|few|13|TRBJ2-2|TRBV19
TGTGCCAGTAGTATCGGACAGATCGGGGAGCTGTTTTTT
CASSIGQIGELFF
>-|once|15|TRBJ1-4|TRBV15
TGTGCCACCAGCAGAGATCTAGGAACTAATGAAAAACTGTTTTTT
CATSRDLGTNEKLFF
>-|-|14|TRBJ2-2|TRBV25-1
TGTGCCAGCAGGGGGTATGCGAACACCGGGGAGCTGTTTTTT
CASRGYANTGELFF
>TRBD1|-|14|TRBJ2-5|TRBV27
TGTGCCAGCAGGGGCTGGACAGGGGGGGAGACCCAGTACTTC
CASRGWTGGETQYF
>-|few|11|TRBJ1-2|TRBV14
TGTGCCAGCAGCCAAGAGGGTGGCTACACCTTC
CASSQEGGYTF
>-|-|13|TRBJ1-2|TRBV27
TGTGCCAGCAGTTTATCGGTCCAGTATGGCTACACCTTC
CASSLSVQYGYTF
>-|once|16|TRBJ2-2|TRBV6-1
TGTGCCAGCAGTGCCTCCGATCCAGCGAACACCGGGGAGCTGTTTTTT
CASSASDPANTGELFF
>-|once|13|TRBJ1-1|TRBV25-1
TGTGCCAGCAAGGAGGAATTGAACACTGAAGCTTTCTTT
CASKEELNTEAFF
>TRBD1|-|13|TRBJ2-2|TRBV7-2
TGTGCCAGCAGCCTCGGACAGGCCGGGGAGCTGTTTTTT
CASSLGQAGELFF
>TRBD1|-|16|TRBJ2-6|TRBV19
TGTGCCAGTAGTAGGACAGGGGCTTCTGGGGCCAACGTCCTGACTTTC
CASSRTGASGANVLTF
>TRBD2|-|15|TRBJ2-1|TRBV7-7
TGTGCCAGCAGCCACGGGAGGGCCTCCTACAATGAGCAGTTCTTC
CASSHGRASYNEQFF
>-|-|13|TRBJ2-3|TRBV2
TGTGCCAGCAGCGAAACAGGGCCAGATACGCAGTATTTT
CASSETGPDTQYF
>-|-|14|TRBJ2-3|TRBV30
TGTGCCTGGAGCTGGGGGAGGGGGACAGATACGCAGTATTTT
CAWSWGRGTDTQYF
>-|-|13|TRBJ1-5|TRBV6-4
TGTGCCAGCAGTGACGAGGTCAATCAGCCCCAGCATTTT
CASSDEVNQPQHF
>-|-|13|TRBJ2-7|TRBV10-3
TGTGCCATCAGGGAAGACAAAGCCTACGAGCAGTACTTC
CAIREDKAYEQYF
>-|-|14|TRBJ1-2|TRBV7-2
TGTGCCAGCAGCTTGGCCCCTTCTAACTATGGCTACACCTTC
CASSLAPSNYGYTF
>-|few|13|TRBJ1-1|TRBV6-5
TGTGCCAGCAGTTACCCTCGGGGCACTGAAGCTTTCTTT
CASSYPRGTEAFF
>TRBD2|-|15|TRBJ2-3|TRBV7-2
TGTGCCAGCAGCTTAGAGACTAGCCGCACAGATACGCAGTATTTT
CASSLETSRTDTQYF